This T cell receptor (beta chain) was identified in a study of blood T cells in healthy people across ages. With a J-beta primer mix and a sample-barcoded 5' primer, a second PCR ran 7 to 11 cycles. TCRdb re-analysed the 5' RACE reads in MiXCR, keeping a single row per CDR3 protein. The sample includes over a million distinct CDR3 sequences, 55% to 75% of them seen just once. The CDR3 totals 15 residues. The receptor was derived from a man between 18 and 29 years old in good health. The chain couples TRBV21-1 to TRBJ2-7; the D call TRBD1 from the table was never checked on the DNA. TRBV21-1 is annotated as a pseudogene. Sequenced material: blood. CDR3 protein: CASSKVGTATYEQYF. The DNA of the CDR3 is TGTGCCAGCAGCAAAGTCGGGACAGCTACCTACGAGCAGTACTTC.